The 30 T cell receptor beta chains in this list originate from one sample, sequenced in a study of blood T cell repertoires in COVID-19. Measured with immunoSEQ multiplex PCR; TCRdb has only the in-frame clones, and not every one. The sample lists more than 110,000 clones; more than 85% were seen once. What was sequenced was peripheral blood. Receptors were obtained from a human donor in a cohort sampled during active COVID-19.

The chain links TRBV11-2 to TRBJ2-3; D may be TRBD1 (5 bases). The V gene's germline CDR1 is SGHAT and CDR2 FQNNGV. V gave up 5 bases and J gave up 2 bases, with 8 bases separating them. CDR3 length: 13 residues. The CDR3: CASSRGLTDTQYF. The DNA for the CDR3 is TGTGCCAGCAGCAGGGGTCTCACAGATACGCAGTATTTT.

A note on this clone: Other DNA sequences in the same sample also yield this CDR3. This chain uses TRBV28 with TRBJ2-3; weak D call: TRBD2 (6 bases). The CDR3 sequence is 14 residues long. Trimming cost V 6 bases and J 2 bases, with 12 bases left between them. Germline V gene sequence: CDR1 MDHEN, CDR2 SYDVKM. The CDR3 region is CASSLGGSTDTQYF. The CDR3 region has the DNA TGTGCCAGCAGCCTCGGGGGTTCCACAGATACGCAGTATTTT.

The chain recombines TRBV6-5 with TRBJ2-7; 8 nucleotides agree with TRBD1. The CDR3 loop spans 14 amino acids. Trimming cost V 8 bases and J 2 bases; bases outside gene matches: 8. Per germline, CDR1 MNHEY and CDR2 SVGAGI. The CDR3 nucleotides are TGTGCCAGCGCCGTGACAGGGGTCGCCTACGAGCAGTACTTC. Its translation is CASAVTGVAYEQYF.

This clone turned up a few times. The chain uses TRBV18 and TRBJ1-2, with a weak D call TRBD1 (5 bases). Looked up from germline, CDR1 is KGHSH and CDR2 is LQKENI. CDR3 length: 14 residues. Trimming took off 3 bases at V and 0 bases at J, with 8 bases between the two ends. CDR3 amino acids: CASSPDSSNYGYTF. The CDR3 DNA reads TGTGCCAGCTCACCTGACAGCTCTAACTATGGCTACACCTTC.

The CDR3 DNA reads TGCGCCAGCAGTGAGACACCGGGACAGGGGCCCTCTGGAAACACCATATATTTT. This sequence encodes CASSETPGQGPSGNTIYF. J is TRBJ1-3 and V is TRBV10-1; 10 bases are shared with TRBD1. CDR1 is WNHNN, CDR2 SYGVQD, per germline (reference sequence). J lost 0 bases, V lost 2 bases, and 7 bases had no gene match. The CDR3 has 18 amino acids.

The genes are TRBV6-5 and TRBJ2-7, with D possibly matching TRBD2 (6 bases). The V gene's germline CDR1 is MNHEY and CDR2 SVGAGI. Between the trimmed V and J ends, which lost 7 bases and 1 base, there was a span of 11 bases. The CDR3 covers 13 residues. This CDR3 is CASILGGSYEQYF. In nucleotides, the CDR3 is TGTGCCAGCATCCTTGGGGGGTCCTACGAGCAGTACTTC.

This chain's CDR3 is CASSLHPGQAYGYTF. The DNA for the CDR3 is TGCGCCAGCAGCCTGCATCCGGGACAGGCTTATGGCTACACCTTC. This rearrangement joins TRBV5-1 to TRBJ1-2; 8 nucleotides match TRBD1. The germline V gene encodes CDR1 SGHRS and CDR2 YFSETQ. The CDR3 length is 15 residues. J lost 5 bases, V lost 4 bases, and 10 bases had no gene match.

This chain uses TRBV7-2 with TRBJ1-2, with D maybe TRBD1 (5 bases). V was trimmed by 5 bases and J by 6 bases, leaving 25 bases between them. From germline, CDR1 is SGHTA and CDR2 FQGNSA. The CDR3 sequence is 17 residues long. This CDR3 reads CASSQGGAGIIKNGYTF. The CDR3 DNA follows: TGTGCCAGCAGCCAAGGCGGGGCAGGAATTATTAAAAATGGCTACACCTTC.

The V and J genes are TRBV19 and TRBJ2-1, with 8 bases fitting TRBD2. There are 15 residues in the CDR3. The trim removed 5 bases at V and 4 bases at J, leaving 7 bases unmatched. The V gene's germline CDR1 is LNHDA and CDR2 SQIVND (reference sequence). The CDR3: CASSPRTSPYNEQFF. The CDR3, as DNA: TGTGCCAGTAGTCCCAGGACTAGCCCTTACAATGAGCAGTTCTTC. Supplemented by reference TRBV19 and TRBJ2-1, the full variable domain reads DGGITQSPKYLFRKEGQNVTLSCEQNLNHDAMYWYRQDPGQGLRLIYYSQIVNDFQKGDIAEGYSVSREKKESFPLTVTSAQKNPTAFYLCASSPRTSPYNEQFFGPGTRLTVL.

The chain couples TRBV28 to TRBJ1-5, with 8 bases that match TRBD1. The trim removed 6 bases at V and 7 bases at J, leaving 11 bases unmatched. Germline CDR1 and CDR2: MDHEN and SYDVKM. The CDR3 is made up of 15 amino acids. This chain's CDR3 is CASSQTGGGKQPQHF. CDR3 bases: TGTGCCAGCAGCCAAACAGGGGGTGGTAAGCAGCCCCAGCATTTT.

The chain combines TRBV2 with TRBJ1-6; D may be TRBD1 (5 bases). CDR3 length: 14 amino acids. Trimming removed 2 bases from V and 6 bases from J, with 8 bases in between. The germline CDR1 and CDR2 sequences are SNHLY and FYNNEI. Here the CDR3 reads CASSENGGNSPLHF. The CDR3 DNA reads as TGTGCCAGCAGTGAAAACGGGGGTAATTCACCCCTCCACTTT.

The rearrangement links TRBV6-1 to TRBJ2-7, with 9 bases lining up with TRBD1. The germline gives CDR1 MNHNS, CDR2 SASEGT. V shed 3 bases, J shed 3 bases, and the junction held 6 bases outside the gene matches. The CDR3 loop spans 15 amino acids. CDR3 amino acids: CASSEPGTGNYEQYF. CDR3 bases: TGTGCCAGCAGTGAGCCCGGGACAGGGAACTACGAGCAGTACTTC.

The CDR3 DNA reads TGTGCCAGCAGCCTGCGTGCGGGACAGGACTCTGGGGCCAACGTCCTGACTTTC. Translating it yields CASSLRAGQDSGANVLTF. V usage is TRBV7-2 and J usage is TRBJ2-6; the match to TRBD1 covers 8 bases. J lost 0 bases, V lost 5 bases, and 9 bases had no gene match. This CDR3 is 18 amino acids long. Germline loops: CDR1 SGHTA, CDR2 FQGNSA.

This clone was recorded only once. This sequence joins TRBV5-4 and TRBJ1-2; no clear D. Germline-derived CDR1 and CDR2 are SGHNT and YYREEE (reference sequence). The germline V and J ends were trimmed by 1 base and 5 bases, with 9 bases remaining between them. The CDR3 loop spans 13 amino acids. CDR3 region: CASSLQTHYGYTF. For the CDR3, the DNA is TGTGCCAGCAGCTTGCAGACACATTATGGCTACACCTTC.

This clone was seen only a few times. The chain combines TRBV6-5 with TRBJ1-1; no clear D. The V gene lost 5 bases and the J gene lost 6 bases, with 19 bases spanning the gap. From germline, CDR1 is MNHEY and CDR2 SVGAGI. The length of the CDR3 is 15 residues. The DNA for the CDR3 is TGTGCCAGCAGTCAGTCGGACTCCCAAGGCCCTGAAGCTTTCTTT. Protein product: CASSQSDSQGPEAFF.

The chain employs TRBV7-9 and TRBJ2-7, with 10 bases fitting TRBD2. The CDR3 is made up of 15 amino acids. J gave up 4 bases and V 4 bases, and 7 bases lay outside the gene matches. The germline V gene has CDR1 SEHNR and CDR2 FQNEAQ (reference sequence). The CDR3 loop reads CASSSGLAREYEQYF. The CDR3 region has the DNA TGTGCCAGCAGCTCGGGACTAGCGAGAGAGTACGAGCAGTACTTC.

The V and J genes are TRBV5-1 and TRBJ1-2, with 9 bases that match TRBD1. CDR3 length: 13 amino acids. Per the germline V gene, CDR1 is SGHRS and CDR2 is YFSETQ. V was clipped by 0 bases and J by 8 bases; unmatched bases: 2. CDR3 DNA sequence: TGCGCCAGCAGCTTGGGGACAGGGGAAGGCTACACCTTC. Translating it yields CASSLGTGEGYTF.

This chain connects TRBV10-2 to TRBJ2-1; D possibly corresponds to TRBD2 (6 bases). Trimming took off 4 bases at V and 8 bases at J, with 15 bases between the two ends. This CDR3 has 14 amino acids. Germline V gives CDR1 WSHSY, CDR2 SAAADI. CDR3 region: CASSGRAGRYEQFF. CDR3 nucleotide sequence: TGCGCCAGCAGTGGACGGGCGGGGCGTTATGAGCAGTTCTTC.

This chain's CDR3 is CASSKRGNEQFF. The CDR3, as DNA: TGTGCCAGCAGCAAAAGAGGGAATGAGCAGTTCTTC. The rearrangement uses TRBV11-2 and TRBJ2-1; maybe TRBD2 (5 bases). Trimming took off 5 bases at V and 7 bases at J, with 9 bases between the two ends. Germline lookup yields CDR1 SGHAT and CDR2 FQNNGV. This CDR3 is 12 amino acids long.

The J gene is TRBJ1-4, the V gene TRBV19; 8 bases line up with TRBD1. This CDR3 comprises 14 residues. With 7 bases clipped from V and 5 bases from J, the junction kept 6 bases outside the gene matches. Germline loops: CDR1 LNHDA, CDR2 SQIVND (reference sequence). The CDR3 DNA sequence: TGTGCCAGTATGAGGACAGGGAGGAATGAAAAACTGTTTTTT. Amino acids: CASMRTGRNEKLFF. The whole variable domain, remainder taken from reference TRBV19 and TRBJ1-4, is DGGITQSPKYLFRKEGQNVTLSCEQNLNHDAMYWYRQDPGQGLRLIYYSQIVNDFQKGDIAEGYSVSREKKESFPLTVTSAQKNPTAFYLCASMRTGRNEKLFFGSGTQLSVL.

The genes are TRBV2 and TRBJ2-3; TRBD1 matches at 10 bases. CDR3 length equals 15 residues. V shed 6 bases and J 5 bases; nucleotides not matched to a gene: 8. Germline V CDR1 and CDR2: SNHLY, FYNNEI. CDR3 coding DNA: TGTGCCAGCAGACTCCGGGACAGGGGCCTAGATACGCAGTATTTT. Amino acids: CASRLRDRGLDTQYF.

This clone has only one observation. The CDR3 coding sequence is TGTGCCAGCAGTTGGGGGACTAGCGGGGGCGAGCAGTACTTC. This encodes CASSWGTSGGEQYF. The genes are TRBV27 and TRBJ2-7; TRBD2 matches at 14 bases. This CDR3 has 14 residues. Germline CDR1 reads MNHEY; CDR2 reads SMNVEV (reference sequence). V lost 4 bases, J lost 6 bases, and 2 bases stayed unmatched.

The genes are TRBV5-6 and TRBJ1-2; TRBD1 is a possible D gene (6 bases). In germline, CDR1 is SGHDT, CDR2 YYEEEE. The V and J ends lost 0 bases and 3 bases respectively, with 9 bases between them. There are 14 residues in the CDR3. CDR3 region: CASSLEGVDYGYTF. The CDR3 nucleotides read TGTGCCAGCAGCTTGGAGGGGGTGGACTATGGCTACACCTTC.

The chain has TRBV4-2 and TRBJ2-1; 9 nucleotides align to TRBD2. The CDR3 contains 17 residues. The trim removed 3 bases at V and 5 bases at J, leaving 11 bases unmatched. Germline CDR1 reads LGHNA; CDR2 reads YNFKEQ. The CDR3 region has the DNA TGTGCCAGCAGCCACAACCAGCGGGAGGCCGGGGACAATGAGCAGTTCTTC. It codes for CASSHNQREAGDNEQFF.

V is TRBV4-2 and J is TRBJ2-7; 9 bases line up with TRBD1. This CDR3 region has 15 residues. CDR1 LGHNA and CDR2 YNFKEQ come from the germline V gene. With V trimmed by 0 bases and J by 7 bases, 7 bases remained unmatched. In DNA, the CDR3 is TGTGCCAGCAGCCAAGATCCGGGACAGGGAAGGGAGCAGTACTTC. It codes for CASSQDPGQGREQYF.

V and J are TRBV27 and TRBJ2-1, with TRBD1 as a possible D gene (5 bases). The V and J ends lost 5 bases and 1 base respectively, with 12 bases between them. CDR1 is MNHEY and CDR2 is SMNVEV in the germline V gene (reference sequence). The CDR3 consists of 15 residues. DNA for the CDR3: TGTGCCAGCAGTAGCAGGGCGAGTTCCTACAATGAGCAGTTCTTC. Translating gives CASSSRASSYNEQFF.

This clone was recorded many times. CDR3 sequence: CASSPRGRDEQFF. Written as DNA, the CDR3 is TGTGCCAGCAGCCCCCGTGGGAGGGATGAGCAGTTCTTC. The rearrangement joins TRBV9 to TRBJ2-1, with TRBD2 identical over 7 bases. This CDR3 spans 13 amino acids. V shed 4 bases and J 8 bases; nucleotides not matched to a gene: 6. Looked up from germline, CDR1 is SGDLS and CDR2 is YYNGEE.

The chain has TRBV7-6 and TRBJ1-4; TRBD1 might be the D (5 bases). V was clipped by 1 base and J by 7 bases, with 16 bases between them. Per the germline V gene, CDR1 is SGHVS and CDR2 is FNYEAQ. The CDR3 is 16 residues long. CDR3 bases: TGTGCCAGCAGCTTAGTGGCCGGAAGGGGATTTGAAAAACTGTTTTTT. Its translation is CASSLVAGRGFEKLFF.

This clone was seen once. In DNA form, the CDR3 reads TGCGCCAGCAGTGAGTCCTTGGACAGCTCCTACGAGCAGTACTTC. Amino acids: CASSESLDSSYEQYF. The genes are TRBV10-1 and TRBJ2-7; a weak D match, TRBD1 (6 bases). Per germline, CDR1 WNHNN and CDR2 SYGVQD (reference sequence). Trimming took 0 bases from V and 0 from J, leaving 9 bases between them. The CDR3 spans 15 residues.

The chain couples TRBV27 to TRBJ2-1; tentatively, D is TRBD1 (6 bases). The germline V gene encodes CDR1 MNHEY and CDR2 SMNVEV (reference sequence). The CDR3 is 14 amino acids. V was pared by 2 bases and J by 12 bases, with 17 bases between. Here the CDR3 reads CASSLDRPGDTQFF. In nucleotides, the CDR3 is TGTGCCAGCAGTTTAGACCGGCCAGGGGACACGCAGTTCTTC.